This T cell receptor (beta chain) appears in the sequencing data of a study of CD8+CD57+ T cells in acquired aplastic anemia (dated by TCRdb to 2017 to 2018). About the study as a whole: On average, sorted CD4+ and CD8+ cells yielded 3.2 ug of extracted DNA, with a range of 0.2 to 27.4 ug. An average of about 10 million reads for CD4+ cells and 11 million or so reads for CD8+ cells was obtained from healthy donor samples. Results and caveats for the whole study, not just this receptor: CD8+ Simpson's diversity did not differ significantly between patients and healthy controls (P=0.060). Some 27 CD8+ CDR3 sequences were found in both patients and controls but appeared to be highly expressed in patients and within the immunodominant clones of the patients.

Its CDR3 holds 12 amino acids, cysteine through phenylalanine. Kept here is only the CDR3 DNA, which spans 36 bases and is read in frame from base 1. Trimming takes 2 bases from V and 14 bases from J, and the germline ends sit 12 bases apart. CDR1 KGHDR and CDR2 SFDVKD were looked up in the germline V gene. Details on this clonotype: Its antigen remains undetermined. Qualities for individual bases were not recorded, and no much larger clone is one base off.

Profiling of TCR beta VDJ combinations and CDR3 sequences used genomic DNA as the template. An Illumina HiSeq 2000 was the platform used for TCR repertoire sequencing. Per the original workflow: Repertoire assessment relied on Simpson's diversity index, CDR3 size and DJ length profiles, and TRBV/TRBJ rearrangement plots. The most abundant DNA sequence in the deep sequencing data was defined as the immunodominant clone. CDR3 amino acid sequences were screened for sharing across subjects and were compared with published repertoires and the VDJdb database. TCRdb passed the public sequencing reads through fastp at Q25 and MiXCR, retaining productive beta sequences. All rows with the same CDR3 protein become a single entry with the most common DNA and genes. The V and J calls here are based on TCRdb, not the publication. Counted in this sample were around 230,000 distinct CDR3 sequences; around 63% of them appeared once. Clones ranked in the top ten supply approximately 30% of the sample.

TCR repertoires of sorted CD4+ and CD8+ blood T cells from severe aplastic anemia patients and healthy subjects were deep-sequenced in the study. Ficoll-Paque density gradient centrifugation was used to isolate peripheral blood mononuclear cells. Before DNA extraction, CD4+ and CD8+ T cells were sorted with FACS or magnetic beads. The TCR originated in a human donor in good health. Recombination linked TRBV24-1 to TRBJ2-1; the D gene is unclear. The material sequenced was sorted CD4+, CD8+, or CD8+CD57+ T cells (not recorded which) from PBMCs. The DNA reads TGTGCCACCAGTGATTGGGCAGGCAGTAAGTTCTTC. It specifies CATSDWAGSKFF.